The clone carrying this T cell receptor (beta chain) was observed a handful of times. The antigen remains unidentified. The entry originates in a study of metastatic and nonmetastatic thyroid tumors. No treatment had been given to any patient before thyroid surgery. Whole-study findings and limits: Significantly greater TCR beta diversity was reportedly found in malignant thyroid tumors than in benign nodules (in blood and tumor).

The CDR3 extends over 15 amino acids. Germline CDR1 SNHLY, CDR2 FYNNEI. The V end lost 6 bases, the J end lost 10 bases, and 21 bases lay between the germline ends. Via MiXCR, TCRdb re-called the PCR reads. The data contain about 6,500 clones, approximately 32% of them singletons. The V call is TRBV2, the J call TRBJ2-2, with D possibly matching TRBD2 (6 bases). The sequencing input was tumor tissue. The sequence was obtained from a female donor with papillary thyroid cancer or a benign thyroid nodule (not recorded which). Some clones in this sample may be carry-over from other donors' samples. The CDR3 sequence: CASRGGGAGTVELFF. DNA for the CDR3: TGTGCCAGCAGAGGCGGCGGGGCAGGAACTGTGGAGCTGTTTTTT.